The 19 T cell receptor beta chains presented below share a single source sample, sequenced in a study of blood T cell repertoires in COVID-19. Data came from immunoSEQ multiplex PCR; TCRdb stores just in-frame clones and leaves some out. The sample records approximately 260,000 clones, around 88% being singletons. Sample: PBMCs or T cells enriched from blood (not recorded which). These receptors came from a middle-aged woman with acute COVID-19.

The chain employs TRBV3-1 (or the pseudogene TRBV3-2) and TRBJ1-5; D not resolved. V lost 0 bases and J lost 4, with 10 bases in between. The CDR3 is 15 amino acids. The V gene's germline CDR1 is LGHDT and CDR2 YNNKEL (reference sequence). This CDR3 is CASSQDFRLNQPQHF. In DNA form, the CDR3 reads TGTGCCAGCAGCCAAGATTTCCGGTTGAATCAGCCCCAGCATTTT.

V and J are TRBV6-5 and TRBJ2-7, with 9 bases matching TRBD2. The length of the CDR3 is 15 residues. Germline V CDR1 and CDR2: MNHEY, SVGAGI. V shed 5 bases and J 6 bases; nucleotides not matched to a gene: 11. CDR3 DNA: TGTGCCAGCAGTAGAGGGGCTAGCGGGATCGGCGAGCAGTACTTC. Amino acid sequence: CASSRGASGIGEQYF.

The chain couples TRBV6-6 to TRBJ2-1; the match to TRBD2 covers 9 bases. The V gene's germline CDR1 is MNHNY and CDR2 SVGAGI (reference sequence). Unmatched junction bases numbered 1, after V lost 2 bases and J lost 5 bases. The CDR3 runs 14 residues. CDR3: CASSYASGNNEQFF. The CDR3 region has the DNA TGTGCCAGCAGTTACGCTAGCGGGAACAATGAGCAGTTCTTC.

This clone appeared a single time. CDR3 in DNA: TGTGCCAGCAGCTTAGGGGCAGGGGGGAACACTGAAGCTTTCTTT. Protein sequence: CASSLGAGGNTEAFF. V is TRBV7-9 and J is TRBJ1-1, with TRBD1 identical over 7 bases. The CDR3 length is 15 residues. CDR1 SEHNR and CDR2 FQNEAQ come from the germline V gene (reference sequence). With 1 base clipped from V and 1 base from J, the junction kept 3 bases outside the gene matches.

The rearrangement joins TRBV19 to TRBJ1-5; D may be TRBD1 (5 bases). Germline V lookup: CDR1 LNHDA, CDR2 SQIVND (reference sequence). Trimming stripped 6 bases from V and 1 base from J, with 13 bases between. This CDR3 has 15 amino acids. The CDR3 nucleotides are TGTGCCAGTAGAAAGGGGCCACCGAGCAATCAGCCCCAGCATTTT. It is translated as CASRKGPPSNQPQHF. Full variable domain (rest looked up from reference TRBV19 and TRBJ1-5): DGGITQSPKYLFRKEGQNVTLSCEQNLNHDAMYWYRQDPGQGLRLIYYSQIVNDFQKGDIAEGYSVSREKKESFPLTVTSAQKNPTAFYLCASRKGPPSNQPQHFGDGTRLSIL.

This chain links TRBV27 with TRBJ1-1, with 10 bases lining up with TRBD1. The CDR3 runs 20 residues. Trimming took 8 bases from V and 1 from J; bases not matched to a gene: 22. Germline CDR1 is MNHEY and CDR2 is SMNVEV (reference sequence). The CDR3 spells CASDMSFCAGQGIQNTEAFF. CDR3 DNA sequence: TGTGCCAGCGACATGTCCTTTTGTGCGGGACAGGGGATTCAGAACACTGAAGCTTTCTTT.

By frequency in the sample, this clone is medium-sized (0.01 to 0.1%). This rearrangement joins TRBV7-8 to TRBJ2-1; D not certain. In germline, CDR1 is SGHVS, CDR2 FQNEAQ. The CDR3 extends over 12 amino acids. Trimming left V 5 bases short and J 6 bases short, with 8 bases between. The CDR3 coding sequence is TGTGCCAGCAGCACCCTTAGCAATGAGCAGTTCTTC. Residues: CASSTLSNEQFF.

The V gene is TRBV4-1, the J gene TRBJ1-2; 8 bases align to TRBD1. The CDR3 totals 16 residues. Germline CDR1 reads MGHRA; CDR2 reads YSYEKL. The V segment lost 0 bases and the J segment 0 bases; nucleotides outside the gene matches: 3. As DNA, the CDR3 is TGCGCCAGCAGCCAAGAGACAGGGGTGCCTAACTATGGCTACACCTTC. Amino acids: CASSQETGVPNYGYTF.

The J gene is TRBJ1-1, the V gene TRBV19; D is unresolved. The CDR3 is 14 residues long. Germline CDR1 LNHDA, CDR2 SQIVND (reference sequence). V was shortened by 0 bases and J by 7 bases, with 12 bases between the two germline ends. The CDR3 is CASSIDRGEDEAFF. The DNA of the CDR3 is TGTGCCAGTAGTATAGATCGGGGTGAGGATGAAGCTTTCTTT.

V and J are TRBV10-1 and TRBJ2-1, with 11 bases matching TRBD1. The CDR3 covers 16 residues. Germline V gene sequence: CDR1 WNHNN, CDR2 SYGVQD (reference sequence). V gave up 4 bases and J gave up 3 bases; unmatched junction bases: 5. CDR3 coding DNA: TGCGCCAGCAGTGTAGCAGGGACAGGGGGCTACAATGAGCAGTTCTTC. Translated: CASSVAGTGGYNEQFF.

This clone appeared a single time. The chain combines TRBV7-9 with TRBJ1-2, with a possible D match to TRBD1 (6 bases). V was cut by 2 bases and J by 8 bases, with 15 bases left in between. CDR3 size: 14 residues. CDR1 and CDR2 from the germline V gene are SEHNR and FQNEAQ (reference sequence). The CDR3 protein is CASSLLTTGRGYTF. The CDR3 DNA sequence: TGTGCCAGCAGCTTACTTACGACAGGAAGAGGCTACACCTTC.

This clone was recorded only once. The chain has TRBV19 and TRBJ1-1; TRBD1 aligns across 7 bases. J gave up 1 base and V 8 bases, and 4 bases lay outside the gene matches. Per germline, CDR1 LNHDA and CDR2 SQIVND (reference sequence). The CDR3 is made up of 13 amino acids. The chain's CDR3 is CASGDRANTEAFF. The DNA for the CDR3 is TGTGCCAGTGGAGACAGGGCGAACACTGAAGCTTTCTTT.

This chain connects TRBV5-1 to TRBJ1-2; the match to TRBD1 covers 7 bases. V lost 7 bases, J lost 3 bases, and 3 bases stayed unmatched. The CDR3 length is 12 residues. From germline, CDR1 is SGHRS and CDR2 YFSETQ. DNA for the CDR3: TGCGCCAGCGCTACAGGGGACTATGGCTACACCTTC. Its protein is CASATGDYGYTF.

V usage is TRBV19 and J usage is TRBJ1-4, with D possibly matching TRBD1 (6 bases). Germline CDR1 is LNHDA and CDR2 is SQIVND (reference sequence). Trimming shortened V by 3 bases and J by 0 bases, and 14 bases separated the two germline ends. The CDR3 covers 17 residues. The CDR3 DNA follows: TGTGCCAGTAGTATGGCGGCAGGGGCACCAACTAATGAAAAACTGTTTTTT. It specifies CASSMAAGAPTNEKLFF.

The chain carries TRBV19 and TRBJ1-2; TRBD1 matches at 7 bases. The germline V gene has CDR1 LNHDA and CDR2 SQIVND (reference sequence). J was trimmed by 8 bases and V by 0 bases; bases with no gene match: 12. This CDR3 comprises 16 residues. The CDR3 DNA is TGTGCCAGTAGTATAGACCTAGGGGGACAGTTCGGGGGCTACACCTTC. Protein sequence: CASSIDLGGQFGGYTF.

This clone appeared a single time. The rearrangement joins TRBV14 to TRBJ2-1; D ambiguous. The CDR3 is 11 amino acids. With 1 base removed from V and 7 bases from J, the gap between germline ends came to 2 bases. Looked up from germline, CDR1 is SGHDN and CDR2 is FVKESK. The CDR3 protein is CASSQANEQFF. CDR3 coding DNA: TGTGCCAGCAGCCAAGCTAATGAGCAGTTCTTC.

This sequence joins TRBV25-1 and TRBJ2-7; 8 bases are a match to TRBD2. The junction had 9 bases not matched to a gene; V was cut back by 3 bases and J by 5 bases. The CDR3 totals 15 residues. Germline CDR1 reads MGHDK; CDR2 reads SYGVNS. For the CDR3, the DNA is TGTGCCAGCAGTGATTACGGCGGGAGGAACGACGAGCAGTACTTC. It codes for CASSDYGGRNDEQYF.

This CDR3 reads CASSQDTGHISYTF. CDR3 bases: TGTGCCAGCAGCCAAGATACGGGACATATCAGCTACACCTTC. This chain joins TRBV3-1 (or the pseudogene TRBV3-2) and TRBJ1-2, with a weak D call TRBD1 (6 bases). V lost 0 bases and J lost 9, with 14 bases in between. Germline lookup yields CDR1 LGHDT and CDR2 YNNKEL (reference sequence). The CDR3 extends over 14 amino acids.

This clone was observed once. The chain uses TRBV9 and TRBJ2-2, with 8 bases matching TRBD1. The V gene end was trimmed by 0 bases and the J gene end by 6 bases; junction bases not matched to a gene: 10. Germline CDR1 reads SGDLS; CDR2 reads YYNGEE. CDR3 length: 17 amino acids. The CDR3 coding sequence is TGTGCCAGCAGCGTAGCGACAGGGGCGTTGGTTCCCGGGGAGCTGTTTTTT. Protein: CASSVATGALVPGELFF.